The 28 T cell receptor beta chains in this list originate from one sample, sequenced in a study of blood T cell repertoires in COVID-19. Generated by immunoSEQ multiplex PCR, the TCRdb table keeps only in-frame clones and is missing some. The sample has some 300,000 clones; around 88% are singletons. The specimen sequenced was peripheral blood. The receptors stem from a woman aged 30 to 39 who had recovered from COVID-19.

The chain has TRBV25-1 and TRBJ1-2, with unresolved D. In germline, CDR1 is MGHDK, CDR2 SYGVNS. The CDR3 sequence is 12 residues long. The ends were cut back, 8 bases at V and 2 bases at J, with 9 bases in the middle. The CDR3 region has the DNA TGTGCCAGCGGCCTAGGAAACTATGGCTACACCTTC. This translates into CASGLGNYGYTF.

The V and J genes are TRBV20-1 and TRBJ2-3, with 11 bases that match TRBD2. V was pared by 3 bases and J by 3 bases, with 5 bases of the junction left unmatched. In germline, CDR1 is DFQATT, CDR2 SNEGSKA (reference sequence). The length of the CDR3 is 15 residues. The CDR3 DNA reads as TGCAGTGCTAGTACCGGGACTAGCGGTACAGATACGCAGTATTTT. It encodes CSASTGTSGTDTQYF.

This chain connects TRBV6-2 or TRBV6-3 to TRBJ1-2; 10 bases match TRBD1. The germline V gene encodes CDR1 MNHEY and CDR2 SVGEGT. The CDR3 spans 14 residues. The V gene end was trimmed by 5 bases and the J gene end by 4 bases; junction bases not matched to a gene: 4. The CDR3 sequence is CASSRTGGPYGYTF. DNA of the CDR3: TGTGCCAGCAGTCGGACAGGGGGTCCCTATGGCTACACCTTC.

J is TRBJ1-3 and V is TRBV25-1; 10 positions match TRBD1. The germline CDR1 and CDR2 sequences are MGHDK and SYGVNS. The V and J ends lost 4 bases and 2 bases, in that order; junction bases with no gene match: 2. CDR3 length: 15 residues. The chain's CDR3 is CASSGQGAAGNTIYF. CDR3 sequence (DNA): TGTGCCAGCAGTGGACAGGGGGCTGCTGGAAACACCATATATTTT.

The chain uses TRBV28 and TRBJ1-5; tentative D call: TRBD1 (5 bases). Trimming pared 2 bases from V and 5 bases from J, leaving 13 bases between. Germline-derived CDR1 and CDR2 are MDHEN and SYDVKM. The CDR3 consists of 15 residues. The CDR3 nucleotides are TGTGCCAGCAGTTTAGGTAGGGGCGCGGATCAGCCCCAGCATTTT. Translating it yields CASSLGRGADQPQHF.

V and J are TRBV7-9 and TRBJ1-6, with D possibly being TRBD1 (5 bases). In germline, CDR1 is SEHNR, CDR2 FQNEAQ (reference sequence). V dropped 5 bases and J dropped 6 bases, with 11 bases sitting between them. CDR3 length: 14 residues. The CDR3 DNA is TGTGCCAGCAGCCTCGGGGGAGGTAATTCACCCCTCCACTTT. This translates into CASSLGGGNSPLHF.

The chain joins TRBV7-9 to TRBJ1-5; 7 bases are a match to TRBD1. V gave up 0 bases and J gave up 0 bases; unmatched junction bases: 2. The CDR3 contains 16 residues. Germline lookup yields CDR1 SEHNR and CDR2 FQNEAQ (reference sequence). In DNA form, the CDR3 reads TGTGCCAGCAGCTTAGCGCGGACAGGTAGCAATCAGCCCCAGCATTTT. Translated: CASSLARTGSNQPQHF.

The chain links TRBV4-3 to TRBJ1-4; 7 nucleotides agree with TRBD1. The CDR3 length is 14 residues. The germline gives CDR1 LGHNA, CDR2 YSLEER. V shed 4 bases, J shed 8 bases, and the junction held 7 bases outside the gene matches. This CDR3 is CASSPDRDFEKLFF. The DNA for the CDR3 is TGCGCCAGCAGCCCAGACAGGGATTTCGAAAAACTGTTTTTT.

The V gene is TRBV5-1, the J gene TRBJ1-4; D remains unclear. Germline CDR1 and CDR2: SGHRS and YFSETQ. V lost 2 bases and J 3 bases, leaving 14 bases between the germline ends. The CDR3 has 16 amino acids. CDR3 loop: CASSLGDMTSNEKLFF. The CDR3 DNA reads TGCGCCAGCAGCTTAGGAGATATGACCTCTAATGAAAAACTGTTTTTT. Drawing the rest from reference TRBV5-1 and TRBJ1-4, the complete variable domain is KAGVTQTPRYLIKTRGQQVTLSCSPISGHRSVSWYQQTPGQGLQFLFEYFSETQRNKGNFPGRFSGRQFSNSRSEMNVSTLELGDSALYLCASSLGDMTSNEKLFFGSGTQLSVL.

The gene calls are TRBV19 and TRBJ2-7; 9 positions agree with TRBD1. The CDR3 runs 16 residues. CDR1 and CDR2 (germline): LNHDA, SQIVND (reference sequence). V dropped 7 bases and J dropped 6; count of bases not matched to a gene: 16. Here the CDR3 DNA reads TGTGCCAGTACCTCCAAGGGGGGACAGGGTGTGAGCGAGCAGTACTTC. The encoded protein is CASTSKGGQGVSEQYF.

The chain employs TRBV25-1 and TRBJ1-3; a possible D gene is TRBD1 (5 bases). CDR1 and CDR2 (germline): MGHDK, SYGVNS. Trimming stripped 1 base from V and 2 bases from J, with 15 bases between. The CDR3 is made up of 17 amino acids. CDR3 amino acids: CASSESLITRAGNTIYF. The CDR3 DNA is TGTGCCAGCAGTGAATCCCTGATCACCAGGGCTGGAAACACCATATATTTT.

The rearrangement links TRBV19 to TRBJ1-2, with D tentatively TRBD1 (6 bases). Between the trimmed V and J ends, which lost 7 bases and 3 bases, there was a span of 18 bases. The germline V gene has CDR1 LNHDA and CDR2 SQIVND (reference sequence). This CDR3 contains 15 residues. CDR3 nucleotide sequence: TGTGCCAGTACCATCGCTAGGGGGGGCGACTATGGCTACACCTTC. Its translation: CASTIARGGDYGYTF. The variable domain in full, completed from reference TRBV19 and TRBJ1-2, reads DGGITQSPKYLFRKEGQNVTLSCEQNLNHDAMYWYRQDPGQGLRLIYYSQIVNDFQKGDIAEGYSVSREKKESFPLTVTSAQKNPTAFYLCASTIARGGDYGYTFGSGTRLTVV.

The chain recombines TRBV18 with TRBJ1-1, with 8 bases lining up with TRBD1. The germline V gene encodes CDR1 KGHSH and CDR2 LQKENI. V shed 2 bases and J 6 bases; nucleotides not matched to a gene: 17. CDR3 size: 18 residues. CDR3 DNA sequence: TGTGCCAGCTCACCAATATCCCAGGGGGCGGCCCTCGGCCCTGAAGCTTTCTTT. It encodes CASSPISQGAALGPEAFF.

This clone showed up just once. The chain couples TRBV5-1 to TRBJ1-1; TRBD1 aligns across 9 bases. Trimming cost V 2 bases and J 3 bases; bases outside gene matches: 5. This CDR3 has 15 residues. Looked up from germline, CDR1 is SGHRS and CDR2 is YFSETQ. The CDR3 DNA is TGCGCCAGCAGCTTCCTTGGGGACAGGGACACTGAAGCTTTCTTT. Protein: CASSFLGDRDTEAFF.

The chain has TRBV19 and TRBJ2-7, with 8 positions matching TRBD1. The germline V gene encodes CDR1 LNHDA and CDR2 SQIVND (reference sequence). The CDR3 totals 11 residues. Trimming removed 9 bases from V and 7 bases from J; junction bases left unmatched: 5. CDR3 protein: CASMTGDEQYF. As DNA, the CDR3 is TGTGCCAGCATGACAGGGGATGAGCAGTACTTC.

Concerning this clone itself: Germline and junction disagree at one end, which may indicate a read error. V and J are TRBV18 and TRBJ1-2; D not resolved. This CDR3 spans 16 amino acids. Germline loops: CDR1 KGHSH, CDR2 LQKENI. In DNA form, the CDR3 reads TGTGCCAGCTCGCCACAACGAGAGGGCTCGGACTATGGCTACACCTTC. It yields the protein CASSPQREGSDYGYTF.

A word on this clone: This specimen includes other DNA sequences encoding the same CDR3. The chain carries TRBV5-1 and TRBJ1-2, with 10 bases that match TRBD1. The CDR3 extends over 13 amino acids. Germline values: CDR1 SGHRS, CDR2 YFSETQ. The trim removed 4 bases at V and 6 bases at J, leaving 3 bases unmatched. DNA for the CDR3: TGCGCCAGCAGCCTGGACAGGGGGAATGGCTACACCTTC. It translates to CASSLDRGNGYTF.

The chain's CDR3 is CASSLRLAGAPGEQFF. The DNA for the CDR3 is TGTGCCAGCAGCTTAAGACTAGCGGGGGCCCCGGGTGAGCAGTTCTTC. The J gene is TRBJ2-1, the V gene TRBV11-2; 12 nucleotides align to TRBD2. Trimming cost V 2 bases and J 9 bases; bases outside gene matches: 8. The CDR3 consists of 16 residues. The germline V gene has CDR1 SGHAT and CDR2 FQNNGV.

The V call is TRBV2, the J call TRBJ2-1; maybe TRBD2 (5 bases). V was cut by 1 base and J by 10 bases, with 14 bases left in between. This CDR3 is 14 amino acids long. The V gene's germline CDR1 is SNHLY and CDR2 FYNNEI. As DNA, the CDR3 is TGTGCCAGCAGTGAAGTTCTAGCCTTCCAGGAGCAGTTCTTC. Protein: CASSEVLAFQEQFF.

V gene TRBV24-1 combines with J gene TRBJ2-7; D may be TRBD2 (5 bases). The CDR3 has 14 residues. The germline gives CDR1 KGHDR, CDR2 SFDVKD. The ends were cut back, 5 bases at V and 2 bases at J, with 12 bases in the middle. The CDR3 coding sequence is TGTGCCACCAGTGCTACGGAGGATCCCTACGAGCAGTACTTC. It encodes CATSATEDPYEQYF.

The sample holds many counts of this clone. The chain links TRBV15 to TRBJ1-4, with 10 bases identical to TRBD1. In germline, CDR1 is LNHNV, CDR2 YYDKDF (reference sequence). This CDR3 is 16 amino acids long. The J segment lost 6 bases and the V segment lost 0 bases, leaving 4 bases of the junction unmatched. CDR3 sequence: CATSRDAGTGDEKLFF. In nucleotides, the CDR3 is TGTGCCACCAGCAGAGATGCCGGGACAGGGGATGAAAAACTGTTTTTT.

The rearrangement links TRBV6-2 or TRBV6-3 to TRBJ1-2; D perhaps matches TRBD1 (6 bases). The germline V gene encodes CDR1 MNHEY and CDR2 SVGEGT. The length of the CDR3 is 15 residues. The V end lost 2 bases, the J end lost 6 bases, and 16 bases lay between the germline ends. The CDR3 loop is CASSYGNFAGDGYTF. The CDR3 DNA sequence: TGTGCCAGCAGTTACGGAAATTTTGCAGGGGATGGCTACACCTTC.

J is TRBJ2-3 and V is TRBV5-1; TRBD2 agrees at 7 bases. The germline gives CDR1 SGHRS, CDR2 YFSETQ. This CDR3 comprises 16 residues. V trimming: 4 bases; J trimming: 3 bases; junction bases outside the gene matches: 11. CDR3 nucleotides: TGCGCCAGCAGCCTCAAGGGGCCTAGCGGTACAGATACGCAGTATTTT. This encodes CASSLKGPSGTDTQYF.

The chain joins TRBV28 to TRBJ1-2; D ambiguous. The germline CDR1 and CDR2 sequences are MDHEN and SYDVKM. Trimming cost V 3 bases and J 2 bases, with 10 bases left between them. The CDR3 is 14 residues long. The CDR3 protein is CASSFGPTNYGYTF. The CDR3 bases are TGTGCCAGCAGTTTTGGGCCGACGAACTATGGCTACACCTTC.

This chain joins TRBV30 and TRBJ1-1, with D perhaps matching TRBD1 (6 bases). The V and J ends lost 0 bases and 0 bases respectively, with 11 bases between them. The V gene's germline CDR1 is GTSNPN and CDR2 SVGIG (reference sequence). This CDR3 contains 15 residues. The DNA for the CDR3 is TGTGCCTGGAGTGTCCGGGACATCATGAACACTGAAGCTTTCTTT. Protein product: CAWSVRDIMNTEAFF.

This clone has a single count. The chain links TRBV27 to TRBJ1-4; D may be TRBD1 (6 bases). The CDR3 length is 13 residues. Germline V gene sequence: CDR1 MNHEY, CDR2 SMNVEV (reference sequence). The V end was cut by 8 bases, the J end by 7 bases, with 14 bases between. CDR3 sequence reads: CASPQGVGEKLFF. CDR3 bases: TGTGCCAGCCCACAGGGCGTTGGTGAAAAACTGTTTTTT.

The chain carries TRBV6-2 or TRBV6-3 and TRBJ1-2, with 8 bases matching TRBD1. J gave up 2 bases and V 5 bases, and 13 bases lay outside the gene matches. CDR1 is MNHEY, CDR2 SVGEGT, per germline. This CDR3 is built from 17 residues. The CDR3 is CASSALPGQGANYGYTF. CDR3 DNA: TGTGCCAGCAGTGCCCTACCTGGGCAGGGGGCGAACTATGGCTACACCTTC.

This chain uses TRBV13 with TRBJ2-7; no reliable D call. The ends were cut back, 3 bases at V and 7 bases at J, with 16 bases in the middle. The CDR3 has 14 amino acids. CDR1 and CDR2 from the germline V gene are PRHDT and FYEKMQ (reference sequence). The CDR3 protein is CASSFNGGAKEQYF. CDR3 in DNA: TGTGCCAGCAGCTTTAATGGCGGAGCAAAGGAGCAGTACTTC.